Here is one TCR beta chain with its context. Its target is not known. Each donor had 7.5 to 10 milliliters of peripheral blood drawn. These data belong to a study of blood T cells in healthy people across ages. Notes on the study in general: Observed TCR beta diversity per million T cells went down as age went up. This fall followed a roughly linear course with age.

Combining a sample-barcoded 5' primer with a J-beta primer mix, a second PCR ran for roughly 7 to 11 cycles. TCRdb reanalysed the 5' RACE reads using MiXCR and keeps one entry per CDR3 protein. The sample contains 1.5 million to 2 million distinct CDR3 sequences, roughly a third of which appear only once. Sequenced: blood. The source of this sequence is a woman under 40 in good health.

DNA of the CDR3: TGTGCCAGCAGGTCACGGGACTACGAGCAGTACTTC. It yields the protein CASRSRDYEQYF. The genes are TRBV6-5 and TRBJ2-7, with D tentatively TRBD2 (5 bases). Per the germline V gene, CDR1 is MNHEY and CDR2 is SVGAGI. With 6 bases removed from V and 3 bases from J, the gap between germline ends came to 9 bases. The CDR3 covers 12 residues.